The rows below give T cell receptor beta chains drawn from one sample of a study of cytomegalovirus exposure and HLA in healthy donors. The protocol was immunoSEQ multiplex PCR, while the TCRdb copy is restricted to in-frame clones and leaves out a portion. The sample consists of approximately 71,000 clones, 60% to 80% of them appearing once. Material for sequencing was PBMCs. These receptor sequences come from a woman between 40 and 55 years old in good health and CMV-seropositive. The CDR3 runs from the conserved cysteine through the conserved F or W. Each record gives: D gene, J gene, V gene, CDR3 length, clone size, CDR3 protein, CDR3 DNA. The D gene is left open where the match is weak. The size of a clone is reported for some rows only, either as once, few or many, or as a class for expanded clones.

d_call: TRBD1; j_call: TRBJ1-2; v_call: TRBV11-2; cdr3_length: 15; clone_size: NA; cdr3_aa: CASSSAKGAPSGYTF; cdr3_nt: TGTGCCAGCAGCAGCGCCAAGGGGGCTCCGAGTGGCTACACCTTC
d_call: NA; j_call: TRBJ2-6; v_call: TRBV2; cdr3_length: 16; clone_size: NA; cdr3_aa: CASSESKSPGANVLTF; cdr3_nt: TGTGCCAGCAGTGAAAGCAAATCTCCTGGGGCCAACGTCCTGACTTTC
d_call: TRBD1; j_call: TRBJ1-3; v_call: TRBV7-9; cdr3_length: 16; clone_size: NA; cdr3_aa: CASSPTGDPSGNTIYF; cdr3_nt: TGTGCCAGCAGCCCGACAGGGGATCCCTCCGGAAACACCATATATTTT
d_call: TRBD2; j_call: TRBJ2-2; v_call: TRBV11-3; cdr3_length: 17; clone_size: NA; cdr3_aa: CASSLAAAGRNTGELFF; cdr3_nt: TGTGCCAGCAGCTTAGCAGCAGCGGGGAGAAACACCGGGGAGCTGTTTTTT
d_call: TRBD2; j_call: TRBJ2-7; v_call: TRBV5-6; cdr3_length: 15; clone_size: NA; cdr3_aa: CASSDTSGEVYEQYF; cdr3_nt: TGTGCCAGCAGCGATACTAGCGGGGAGGTCTACGAGCAGTACTTC
d_call: NA; j_call: TRBJ2-7; v_call: TRBV11-2; cdr3_length: 18; clone_size: NA; cdr3_aa: CASSPASGGGLAVYEQYF; cdr3_nt: TGTGCCAGCAGTCCCGCAAGCGGAGGGGGGCTAGCGGTGTACGAGCAGTACTTC
d_call: TRBD2; j_call: TRBJ2-2; v_call: TRBV5-1; cdr3_length: 15; clone_size: NA; cdr3_aa: CASSPIAGNTGELFF; cdr3_nt: TGCGCCAGCAGCCCAATAGCGGGGAACACCGGGGAGCTGTTTTTT
d_call: NA; j_call: TRBJ1-1; v_call: TRBV6-1; cdr3_length: 14; clone_size: NA; cdr3_aa: CASSERQMNTEAFF; cdr3_nt: TGTGCCAGCAGTGAGCGACAAATGAACACTGAAGCTTTCTTT
d_call: NA; j_call: TRBJ2-6; v_call: TRBV15; cdr3_length: 18; clone_size: NA; cdr3_aa: CATSAPGQLLSGANVLTF; cdr3_nt: TGTGCCACCAGCGCCCCGGGACAACTGCTCTCTGGGGCCAACGTCCTGACTTTC
d_call: NA; j_call: TRBJ2-5; v_call: TRBV2; cdr3_length: 15; clone_size: once; cdr3_aa: CASRAPGQKRETQYF; cdr3_nt: TGTGCCAGCAGGGCCCCCGGACAGAAGCGGGAGACCCAGTACTTC
d_call: NA; j_call: TRBJ2-3; v_call: TRBV9; cdr3_length: 12; clone_size: NA; cdr3_aa: CASSNRADTQYF; cdr3_nt: TGTGCCAGCAGCAACAGGGCAGATACGCAGTATTTT
d_call: TRBD2; j_call: TRBJ2-3; v_call: TRBV5-1; cdr3_length: 15; clone_size: many; cdr3_aa: CASSLVSGEGNTQYF; cdr3_nt: TGCGCCAGCAGCTTGGTTAGCGGGGAGGGGAATACGCAGTATTTT
d_call: NA; j_call: TRBJ1-2; v_call: TRBV5-1; cdr3_length: 13; clone_size: NA; cdr3_aa: CASSLEGDSGYTF; cdr3_nt: TGCGCCAGCAGCTTGGAAGGGGATTCGGGCTACACCTTC
d_call: TRBD1; j_call: TRBJ1-4; v_call: TRBV6-5; cdr3_length: 13; clone_size: few; cdr3_aa: CASRPGTGEGLFF; cdr3_nt: TGTGCCAGCAGACCAGGGACAGGGGAAGGACTGTTTTTT
d_call: NA; j_call: TRBJ1-1; v_call: TRBV18; cdr3_length: 14; clone_size: NA; cdr3_aa: CASSPQGVVTEAFF; cdr3_nt: TGTGCCAGCTCACCCCAAGGGGTGGTTACTGAAGCTTTCTTT
d_call: NA; j_call: TRBJ1-6; v_call: TRBV7-9; cdr3_length: 16; clone_size: NA; cdr3_aa: CASSAFGTIRNSPLHF; cdr3_nt: TGTGCCAGCAGCGCCTTCGGGACAATACGCAATTCACCCCTCCACTTT
d_call: NA; j_call: TRBJ1-5; v_call: TRBV5-4; cdr3_length: 14; clone_size: NA; cdr3_aa: CASSSPGQKQPQHF; cdr3_nt: TGTGCCAGCAGCTCCCCGGGACAAAAACAGCCCCAGCATTTT
d_call: TRBD1; j_call: TRBJ1-6; v_call: TRBV6-1; cdr3_length: 13; clone_size: NA; cdr3_aa: CASKTGNNSPLHF; cdr3_nt: TGTGCCAGCAAGACAGGGAATAATTCACCCCTCCACTTT
d_call: TRBD1; j_call: TRBJ1-3; v_call: TRBV9; cdr3_length: 15; clone_size: NA; cdr3_aa: CASSVGQGPGNTIYF; cdr3_nt: TGTGCCAGCAGCGTGGGACAGGGCCCTGGAAACACCATATATTTT
d_call: TRBD2; j_call: TRBJ2-1; v_call: TRBV5-4; cdr3_length: 14; clone_size: NA; cdr3_aa: CASSYSGGANEQFF; cdr3_nt: TGTGCCAGCAGCTATAGCGGGGGGGCAAATGAGCAGTTCTTC
d_call: TRBD2; j_call: TRBJ2-7; v_call: TRBV6-5; cdr3_length: 15; clone_size: NA; cdr3_aa: CASSFRVGGTSEQYF; cdr3_nt: TGTGCCAGCAGTTTCAGGGTAGGGGGGACTAGCGAGCAGTACTTC
d_call: TRBD1; j_call: TRBJ1-1; v_call: TRBV5-1; cdr3_length: 15; clone_size: NA; cdr3_aa: CASSGQGRGNTEAFF; cdr3_nt: TGCGCCAGCAGCGGACAGGGGAGGGGGAACACTGAAGCTTTCTTT
d_call: NA; j_call: TRBJ1-3; v_call: TRBV18; cdr3_length: 16; clone_size: NA; cdr3_aa: CASSAGPGRSGNTIYF; cdr3_nt: TGTGCCAGCTCGGCAGGGCCCGGGAGGTCTGGAAACACCATATATTTT
d_call: TRBD1; j_call: TRBJ1-4; v_call: TRBV19; cdr3_length: 15; clone_size: NA; cdr3_aa: CASSARTGKGEKLFF; cdr3_nt: TGTGCCAGTAGTGCGCGGACAGGGAAAGGAGAAAAACTGTTTTTT
d_call: TRBD2; j_call: TRBJ2-2; v_call: TRBV6-5; cdr3_length: 15; clone_size: NA; cdr3_aa: CASSISGGRTGELFF; cdr3_nt: TGTGCCAGCAGTATTAGCGGGGGGCGCACCGGGGAGCTGTTTTTT
d_call: NA; j_call: TRBJ1-2; v_call: TRBV5-1; cdr3_length: 14; clone_size: few; cdr3_aa: CASSLAEGNYGYTF; cdr3_nt: TGCGCCAGCAGCTTGGCCGAGGGAAACTATGGCTACACCTTC
d_call: TRBD2; j_call: TRBJ2-3; v_call: TRBV6-4; cdr3_length: 14; clone_size: NA; cdr3_aa: CASSDSGGPDTQYF; cdr3_nt: TGTGCCAGCAGTGACAGCGGGGGGCCAGATACGCAGTATTTT
d_call: NA; j_call: TRBJ1-3; v_call: TRBV9; cdr3_length: 14; clone_size: NA; cdr3_aa: CASSHGQLGNTIYF; cdr3_nt: TGTGCCAGCAGTCACGGACAGCTTGGAAACACCATATATTTT
d_call: NA; j_call: TRBJ2-5; v_call: TRBV7-6; cdr3_length: 13; clone_size: NA; cdr3_aa: CASSLASQETQYF; cdr3_nt: TGTGCCAGCAGCTTAGCCAGTCAAGAGACCCAGTACTTC
d_call: NA; j_call: TRBJ1-2; v_call: TRBV6-1; cdr3_length: 15; clone_size: once; cdr3_aa: CASSEDRVMGYGYTF; cdr3_nt: TGTGCCAGCAGTGAAGACAGGGTGATGGGCTATGGCTACACCTTC
d_call: TRBD1; j_call: TRBJ1-1; v_call: TRBV2; cdr3_length: 12; clone_size: many; cdr3_aa: CASSEDYPTGRF; cdr3_nt: TGTGCCAGCAGTGAGGATTATCCGACAGGGCGGTTT
d_call: TRBD1; j_call: TRBJ2-7; v_call: TRBV2; cdr3_length: 13; clone_size: NA; cdr3_aa: CARGQGASYEQYF; cdr3_nt: TGTGCCAGAGGACAGGGGGCCTCCTACGAGCAGTACTTC
d_call: NA; j_call: TRBJ1-1; v_call: TRBV7-9; cdr3_length: 17; clone_size: NA; cdr3_aa: CASSAPGGVRYNTEAFF; cdr3_nt: TGTGCCAGCAGCGCGCCGGGCGGGGTCCGATACAACACTGAAGCTTTCTTT
d_call: NA; j_call: TRBJ2-7; v_call: TRBV7-2; cdr3_length: 14; clone_size: NA; cdr3_aa: CASSLDVGGREQYF; cdr3_nt: TGTGCCAGCAGCTTAGATGTGGGGGGGCGCGAGCAGTACTTC
d_call: TRBD2; j_call: TRBJ2-3; v_call: TRBV2; cdr3_length: 16; clone_size: NA; cdr3_aa: CASTSGLAGAADTQYF; cdr3_nt: TGTGCCAGCACCTCCGGACTAGCGGGGGCGGCAGATACGCAGTATTTT
d_call: TRBD1; j_call: TRBJ1-2; v_call: TRBV6-1; cdr3_length: 18; clone_size: NA; cdr3_aa: CASSGFLVGTGADYGYTF; cdr3_nt: TGTGCCAGCAGTGGATTCCTCGTGGGGACAGGGGCTGACTATGGCTACACCTTC
d_call: NA; j_call: TRBJ1-5; v_call: TRBV19; cdr3_length: 16; clone_size: NA; cdr3_aa: CASSISPRVSNQPQHF; cdr3_nt: TGTGCCAGTAGTATCTCGCCCCGGGTGAGCAATCAGCCCCAGCATTTT
d_call: NA; j_call: TRBJ1-2; v_call: TRBV12-5; cdr3_length: 13; clone_size: NA; cdr3_aa: CASAAGTRNGYTF; cdr3_nt: TGTGCTAGTGCCGCCGGGACTCGGAATGGCTACACCTTC
d_call: NA; j_call: TRBJ1-2; v_call: TRBV21-1; cdr3_length: 16; clone_size: NA; cdr3_aa: CASSKVRTGSSYGYTF; cdr3_nt: TGTGCCAGCAGCAAAGTTAGGACAGGCTCATCCTATGGCTACACCTTC
d_call: NA; j_call: TRBJ1-2; v_call: TRBV9; cdr3_length: 13; clone_size: NA; cdr3_aa: CASSGTANYGYTF; cdr3_nt: TGTGCCAGCAGCGGGACAGCAAACTATGGCTACACCTTC
d_call: NA; j_call: TRBJ2-2; v_call: TRBV9; cdr3_length: 13; clone_size: NA; cdr3_aa: CASSALEGGPPSF; cdr3_nt: TGTGCCAGCAGCGCTTTGGAGGGGGGGCCTCCTTCTTTT
d_call: NA; j_call: TRBJ2-7; v_call: TRBV20-1; cdr3_length: 10; clone_size: once; cdr3_aa: CSATENKQYF; cdr3_nt: TGCAGTGCTACCGAAAACAAGCAGTACTTC
d_call: NA; j_call: TRBJ2-1; v_call: TRBV6-1; cdr3_length: 14; clone_size: NA; cdr3_aa: CASSELRGFHEQFF; cdr3_nt: TGTGCCAGCAGTGAACTTCGCGGGTTCCATGAGCAGTTCTTC
d_call: NA; j_call: TRBJ1-2; v_call: TRBV5-6; cdr3_length: 14; clone_size: NA; cdr3_aa: CASSLVGGARGYTF; cdr3_nt: TGTGCCAGCAGCTTGGTCGGGGGGGCGCGGGGCTACACCTTC
d_call: NA; j_call: TRBJ2-3; v_call: TRBV5-1; cdr3_length: 14; clone_size: NA; cdr3_aa: CASAYQSSTDTQYF; cdr3_nt: TGCGCCAGCGCCTACCAATCTAGCACAGATACGCAGTATTTT